The following is a T cell receptor beta chain sequence with its context. This specimen comes from a study of blood T cell repertoires in COVID-19. Study context: From the United States, Italy and Spain came samples of acute and convalescent COVID-19. T cells, B-cell-depleted T cells, or PBMCs supplied cDNA or gDNA.

Assay: immunoSEQ multiplex PCR; the TCRdb copy retains only in-frame clones and omits some. The table shows under 5,000 clones, with around 73% occurring only once. V lost 5 bases, J lost 8 bases, and 20 bases lay in between. In germline, CDR1 is SGHAT, CDR2 FQNNGV. This CDR3 region has 15 residues. The sample was peripheral blood. The sequence was collected from a human donor with active or convalescent COVID-19. The donor label of this sample is uncertain. This sequence joins TRBV11-2 and TRBJ2-3; D is perhaps TRBD2 (6 bases). The CDR3 here is CASSPTPQGGATQYF. The CDR3 nucleotides read TGTGCCAGCAGCCCAACCCCACAAGGAGGGGCTACGCAGTATTTT.